The table lists the clone carrying this T cell receptor (beta chain) with a count of one. Its antigen is still unknown. The length of the CDR3 is 17 residues. The germline CDR1 and CDR2 sequences are LNHNV and YYDKDF (reference sequence). V dropped 0 bases and J dropped 6; count of bases not matched to a gene: 11. This entry comes from a study of CD8 T cells in ankylosing spondylitis. Study-level results: CD8+ cells made up the disease-linked clones, which were relatively rare in peripheral blood. A TCR beta motif of under ten highly homologous variants appeared characteristic of ankylosing spondylitis blood. Within matched ankylosing spondylitis synovial fluid, disease-linked clones were reportedly significantly enriched.

Making the TCR beta libraries involved quantitative 5'-RACE with molecular barcodes. From the 5' RACE reads, TCRdb called clonotypes with MiXCR, one entry per CDR3 protein. The sample has approximately 220,000 distinct CDR3 sequences, roughly 26% seen once; the top ten hold less than 8.5%. Source material: blood, either unsorted or a sorted T cell fraction (not recorded which). The receptor's source is a male donor with ankylosing spondylitis or in good health (not recorded which). V usage is TRBV15 and J usage is TRBJ2-1; 7 bases are shared with TRBD2. Here the CDR3 reads CATSRDIGGVAGNEQFF. The CDR3 DNA sequence: TGTGCCACCAGCAGAGATATTGGGGGGGTAGCCGGCAATGAGCAGTTCTTC.